The 19 T cell receptor beta chains below come from one sample, sequenced in a study of T cell changes during pregnancy in multiple sclerosis. Method: immunoSEQ multiplex PCR; TCRdb's copy keeps in-frame clones and lacks some. The sample consists of roughly 38,000 clones, roughly 90% of them appearing once. Sequencing was performed on CD8+ T cells from peripheral blood mononuclear cells, taken before pregnancy. These receptors were obtained from a female donor with multiple sclerosis, enrolled in a pregnancy study.

This clone was seen just once. The V and J genes are TRBV30 and TRBJ2-7, with TRBD2 matching over 10 bases. CDR1 and CDR2 from the germline V gene are GTSNPN and SVGIG (reference sequence). After removal of 0 bases from V and 5 bases from J, the junction contained 4 bases not matched to a gene. CDR3 length equals 14 residues. The CDR3 region is CAWSVRTSGHEQYF. For the CDR3, the DNA is TGTGCCTGGAGTGTTAGGACTAGCGGACACGAGCAGTACTTC.

The chain couples TRBV6-1 to TRBJ1-5; possibly TRBD1 for D (6 bases). There are 15 residues in the CDR3. Germline V gene lookup returns CDR1 MNHNS and CDR2 SASEGT. Trimming removed 6 bases at V and 3 bases at J, with 15 bases between. The CDR3 DNA sequence: TGTGCCAGCAGATACCCGGACAGAGACAATCAGCCCCAGCATTTT. Protein sequence: CASRYPDRDNQPQHF.

The chain couples TRBV2 to TRBJ2-3; the match to TRBD1 covers 12 bases. CDR3 length: 15 residues. From germline, CDR1 is SNHLY and CDR2 FYNNEI. V lost 5 bases and J lost 4; bases outside the gene matches: 4. CDR3 sequence (DNA): TGTGCCAGCAGTTACGGGACAGGGGGCCCAGATACGCAGTATTTT. Amino acids: CASSYGTGGPDTQYF.

The table lists this clone with a few counts. V and J are TRBV27 and TRBJ1-6; D gene ambiguous. Trimming removed 10 bases from V and 6 bases from J, with 16 bases in between. The germline V gene encodes CDR1 MNHEY and CDR2 SMNVEV (reference sequence). This CDR3 comprises 14 residues. The chain's CDR3 is CATPREAANSPLHF. CDR3 in DNA: TGTGCCACCCCAAGGGAGGCAGCTAATTCACCCCTCCACTTT.

The genes are TRBV28 and TRBJ2-2; D ambiguous. Trimming took 4 bases from V and 6 from J, leaving 12 bases between them. The germline CDR1 and CDR2 sequences are MDHEN and SYDVKM. This CDR3 contains 14 residues. CDR3: CASSSPSGPGELFF. In DNA, the CDR3 is TGTGCCAGCAGTTCGCCATCTGGGCCCGGGGAGCTGTTTTTT.

This sequence joins TRBV9 and TRBJ1-4, with a weak D call TRBD1 (5 bases). V gave up 0 bases and J gave up 9 bases, with 18 bases separating them. The germline gives CDR1 SGDLS, CDR2 YYNGEE. CDR3 length: 16 residues. The CDR3 reads CASSVGDSELFQKLFF. The CDR3 DNA reads as TGTGCCAGCAGCGTAGGTGACAGCGAGTTGTTCCAAAAACTGTTTTTT.

The chain combines TRBV7-9 with TRBJ2-3, with 9 nucleotides matching TRBD2. Germline CDR1 reads SEHNR; CDR2 reads FQNEAQ (reference sequence). This CDR3 comprises 15 residues. The ends lost 6 bases at V and 6 bases at J; junction bases unmatched: 10. The CDR3: CASRGPGLAGDTQYF. Written as DNA, the CDR3 is TGTGCCAGCAGGGGACCGGGACTAGCAGGGGATACGCAGTATTTT.

The V gene is TRBV2, the J gene TRBJ1-1; D gene unclear. V was clipped by 8 bases and J by 2 bases, with 3 bases between them. The CDR3 is 10 amino acids. Germline CDR1 reads SNHLY; CDR2 reads FYNNEI. CDR3 sequence (DNA): TGTGCCAGCTTAAACACTGAAGCTTTCTTT. It is translated as CASLNTEAFF.

The rearrangement joins TRBV28 to TRBJ1-5, with D possibly TRBD1 on 6 matching bases. Deletions cut 5 bases from V and 3 bases from J, with 14 bases between. The V gene's germline CDR1 is MDHEN and CDR2 SYDVKM. The CDR3 sequence is 15 residues long. This CDR3 is CASSPRGGDNQPQHF. The CDR3 DNA is TGTGCCAGCAGTCCGAGGGGGGGGGACAATCAGCCCCAGCATTTT.

The rearrangement uses TRBV6-4 and TRBJ1-5; D perhaps matches TRBD1 (6 bases). Germline V gene sequence: CDR1 MRHNA, CDR2 SNTAGT. CDR3 length: 15 residues. The V and J ends lost 0 bases and 5 bases respectively, with 11 bases between them. Written as DNA, the CDR3 is TGTGCCAGCAGTGACTCTGCGACAGGTGATCAGCCCCAGCATTTT. It encodes CASSDSATGDQPQHF.

This clone was found once. The rearrangement uses TRBV9 and TRBJ2-5, with 12 bases matching TRBD2. There are 16 residues in the CDR3. Germline assignment: CDR1 SGDLS and CDR2 YYNGEE. V lost 0 bases to trimming and J lost 5 bases; unmatched junction nucleotides: 5. Here the CDR3 DNA reads TGTGCCAGCAGCGTAGATCCTAGCGGGGGGGCGGAGACCCAGTACTTC. Amino acid sequence: CASSVDPSGGAETQYF.

In this sample, this clone turned up a few times. J is TRBJ2-5 and V is TRBV19, with TRBD2 as a possible D gene (6 bases). Germline V lookup: CDR1 LNHDA, CDR2 SQIVND (reference sequence). Trimming shortened V by 5 bases and J by 3 bases, and 16 bases separated the two germline ends. This CDR3 has 15 residues. CDR3 nucleotide sequence: TGTGCCAGTAGTTCGTCAGAGACTAGGGAAGAGACCCAGTACTTC. Residues: CASSSSETREETQYF. The full variable domain, with the rest looked up from reference TRBV19 and TRBJ2-5, is DGGITQSPKYLFRKEGQNVTLSCEQNLNHDAMYWYRQDPGQGLRLIYYSQIVNDFQKGDIAEGYSVSREKKESFPLTVTSAQKNPTAFYLCASSSSETREETQYFGPGTRLLVL.

This sequence joins TRBV9 and TRBJ1-2, with 7 bases fitting TRBD1. This CDR3 has 19 residues. The germline gives CDR1 SGDLS, CDR2 YYNGEE. V shed 4 bases and J 5 bases; nucleotides not matched to a gene: 23. The CDR3 is CASSHPQGSLEEGSYGYTF. For the CDR3, the DNA is TGTGCCAGCAGCCATCCACAGGGGTCCCTTGAGGAGGGTAGTTATGGCTACACCTTC.

V and J are TRBV2 and TRBJ2-2; D ambiguous. Trimming cost V 1 base and J 6 bases, with 12 bases left between them. In germline, CDR1 is SNHLY, CDR2 FYNNEI. The CDR3 loop spans 15 amino acids. The CDR3 coding sequence is TGTGCCAGCAGTGAAGGACCGGAGCAGCCCGGGGAGCTGTTTTTT. This codes for CASSEGPEQPGELFF.

This clone was picked up one time. The sample has other DNA sequences that encode this CDR3 too. The V call is TRBV7-9, the J call TRBJ1-4, with a weak D call TRBD1 (5 bases). Germline V CDR1 and CDR2: SEHNR, FQNEAQ (reference sequence). V shed 4 bases and J shed 2 bases, with 11 bases lying between them. The CDR3 sequence is 15 residues long. CDR3 loop: CASSSTGGTNEKLFF. CDR3 coding DNA: TGTGCCAGCAGCTCAACGGGGGGTACTAATGAAAAACTGTTTTTT.

As to this clone: Other DNA sequences in this specimen translate into the identical CDR3. The chain links TRBV5-4 to TRBJ1-5; tentative D call: TRBD1 (5 bases). Germline CDR1 is SGHNT and CDR2 is YYREEE (reference sequence). The CDR3 has 14 amino acids. V dropped 0 bases and J dropped 1 base, with 5 bases sitting between them. In DNA, the CDR3 is TGTGCCAGCAGCTTGGCAGGGAGCAATCAGCCCCAGCATTTT. Translated, it gives CASSLAGSNQPQHF.

The rearrangement uses TRBV12-5 and TRBJ1-1, with 7 bases matching TRBD1. Germline V lookup: CDR1 LGHNT, CDR2 FRNRAP. The CDR3 extends over 15 amino acids. After removal of 4 bases from V and 1 base from J, the junction contained 6 bases not matched to a gene. CDR3 protein: CASGSPGGGNTEAFF. In DNA, the CDR3 is TGTGCTAGTGGTTCCCCAGGGGGTGGGAACACTGAAGCTTTCTTT.

With respect to this clone: One end of the junction is discordant with germline, which a read error may explain. The CDR3 region has the DNA TGCGCCAGCAGCTTGGGACTAGCGGGGGTCACAGATACGCGGTATTTT. It codes for CASSLGLAGVTDTRYF. The chain couples TRBV5-1 to TRBJ2-3, with 12 bases identical to TRBD2. From germline, CDR1 is SGHRS and CDR2 YFSETQ. The CDR3 extends over 16 amino acids.

The chain recombines TRBV21-1 with TRBJ1-2; the table assigns TRBD1, which was not confirmed against the DNA. TRBV21-1 constitutes a pseudogene. The CDR3 consists of 16 residues. Here the CDR3 reads CASSNIIGDSDYGYTF. In nucleotides, the CDR3 is TGTGCCAGCAGCAATATAATAGGGGACAGCGACTATGGCTACACCTTC.